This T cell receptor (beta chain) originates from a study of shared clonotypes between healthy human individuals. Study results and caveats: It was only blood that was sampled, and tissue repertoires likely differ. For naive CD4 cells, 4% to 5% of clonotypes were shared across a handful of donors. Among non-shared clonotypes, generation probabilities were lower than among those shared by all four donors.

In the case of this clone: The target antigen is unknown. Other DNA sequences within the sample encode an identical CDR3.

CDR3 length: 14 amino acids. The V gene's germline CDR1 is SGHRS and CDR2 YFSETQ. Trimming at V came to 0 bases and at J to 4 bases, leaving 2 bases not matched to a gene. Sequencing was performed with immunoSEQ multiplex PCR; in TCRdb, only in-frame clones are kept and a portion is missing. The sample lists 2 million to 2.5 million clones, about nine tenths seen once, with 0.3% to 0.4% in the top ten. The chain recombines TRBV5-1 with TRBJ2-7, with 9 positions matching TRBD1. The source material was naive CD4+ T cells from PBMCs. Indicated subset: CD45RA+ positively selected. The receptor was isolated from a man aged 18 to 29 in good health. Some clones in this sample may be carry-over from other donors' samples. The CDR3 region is CASSLAGQGYEQYF. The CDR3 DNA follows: TGCGCCAGCAGCTTGGCCGGACAGGGGTACGAGCAGTACTTC. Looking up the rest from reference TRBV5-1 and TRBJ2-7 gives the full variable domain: KAGVTQTPRYLIKTRGQQVTLSCSPISGHRSVSWYQQTPGQGLQFLFEYFSETQRNKGNFPGRFSGRQFSNSRSEMNVSTLELGDSALYLCASSLAGQGYEQYFGPGTRLTVT.